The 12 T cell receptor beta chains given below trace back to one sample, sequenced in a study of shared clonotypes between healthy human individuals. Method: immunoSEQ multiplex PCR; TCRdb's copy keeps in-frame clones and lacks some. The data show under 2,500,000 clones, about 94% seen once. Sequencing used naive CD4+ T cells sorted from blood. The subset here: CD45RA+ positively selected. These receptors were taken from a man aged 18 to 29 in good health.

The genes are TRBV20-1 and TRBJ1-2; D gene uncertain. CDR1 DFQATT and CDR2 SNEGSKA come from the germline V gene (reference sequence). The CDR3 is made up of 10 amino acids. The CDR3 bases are TGCCTCTACGGTCCAGGTGGCTACACCTTC. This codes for CLYGPGGYTF.

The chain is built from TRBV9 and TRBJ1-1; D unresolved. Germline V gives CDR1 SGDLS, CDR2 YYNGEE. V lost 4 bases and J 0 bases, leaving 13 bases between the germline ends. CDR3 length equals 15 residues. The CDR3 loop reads CASSSGGTMNTEAFF. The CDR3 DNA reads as TGTGCCAGCAGCTCGGGCGGCACTATGAACACTGAAGCTTTCTTT.

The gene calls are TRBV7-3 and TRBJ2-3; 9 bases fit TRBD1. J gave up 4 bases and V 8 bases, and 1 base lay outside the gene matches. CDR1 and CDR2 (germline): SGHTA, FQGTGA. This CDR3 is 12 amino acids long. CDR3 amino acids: CASGQGSDTQYF. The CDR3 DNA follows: TGTGCCAGCGGACAGGGGTCAGATACGCAGTATTTT.

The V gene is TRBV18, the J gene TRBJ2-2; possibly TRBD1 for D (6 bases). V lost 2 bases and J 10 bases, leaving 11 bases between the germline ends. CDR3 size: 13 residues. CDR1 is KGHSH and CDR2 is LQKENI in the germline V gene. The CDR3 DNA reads TGTGCCAGCTCACCATCCTGGGGGCTGGAGCTGTTTTTT. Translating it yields CASSPSWGLELFF.

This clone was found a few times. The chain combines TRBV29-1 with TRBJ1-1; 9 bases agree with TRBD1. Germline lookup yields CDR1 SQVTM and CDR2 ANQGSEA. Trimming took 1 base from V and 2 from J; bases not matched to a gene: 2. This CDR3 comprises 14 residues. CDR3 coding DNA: TGCAGCGTTGAAGGGACAGGGGCCAACACTGAAGCTTTCTTT. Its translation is CSVEGTGANTEAFF.

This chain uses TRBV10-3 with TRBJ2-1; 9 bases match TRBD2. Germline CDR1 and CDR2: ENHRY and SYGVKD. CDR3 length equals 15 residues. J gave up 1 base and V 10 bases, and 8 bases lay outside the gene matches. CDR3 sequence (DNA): TGTGCCACGTTGGTAGCGGGAGTGTCCTACAATGAGCAGTTCTTC. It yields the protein CATLVAGVSYNEQFF.

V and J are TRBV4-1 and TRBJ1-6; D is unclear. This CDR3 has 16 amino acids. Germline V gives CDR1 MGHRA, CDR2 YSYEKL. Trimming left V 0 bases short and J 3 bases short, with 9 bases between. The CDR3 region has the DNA TGCGCCAGCAGCCAAGAACGAGGCTACTATAATTCACCCCTCCACTTT. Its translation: CASSQERGYYNSPLHF.

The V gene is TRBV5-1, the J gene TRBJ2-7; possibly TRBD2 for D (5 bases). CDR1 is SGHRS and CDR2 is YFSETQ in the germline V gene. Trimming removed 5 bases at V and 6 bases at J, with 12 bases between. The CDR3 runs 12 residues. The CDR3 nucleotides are TGCGCCAGCAGTATCGAGGGCGCCGAGCAGTACTTC. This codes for CASSIEGAEQYF.

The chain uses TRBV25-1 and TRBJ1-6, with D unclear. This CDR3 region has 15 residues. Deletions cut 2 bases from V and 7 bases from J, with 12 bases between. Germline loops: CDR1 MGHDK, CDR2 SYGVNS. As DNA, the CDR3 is TGTGCCAGCAGTGAAGGCCAGGCTCGCAATTCACCCCTCCACTTT. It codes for CASSEGQARNSPLHF.

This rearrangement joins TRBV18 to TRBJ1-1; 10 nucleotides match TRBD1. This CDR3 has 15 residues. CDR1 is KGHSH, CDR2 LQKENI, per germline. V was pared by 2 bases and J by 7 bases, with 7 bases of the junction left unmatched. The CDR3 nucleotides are TGTGCCAGCTCACCATCCTCGGGACAGGGGTTTGAAGCTTTCTTT. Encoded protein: CASSPSSGQGFEAFF.

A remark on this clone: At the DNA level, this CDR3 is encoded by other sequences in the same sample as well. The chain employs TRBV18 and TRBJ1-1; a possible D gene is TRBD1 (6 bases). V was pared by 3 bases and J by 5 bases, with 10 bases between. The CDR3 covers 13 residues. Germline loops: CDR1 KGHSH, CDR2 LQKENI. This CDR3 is CASSPLRGTEAFF. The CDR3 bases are TGTGCCAGCTCACCTCTAAGGGGGACTGAAGCTTTCTTT.

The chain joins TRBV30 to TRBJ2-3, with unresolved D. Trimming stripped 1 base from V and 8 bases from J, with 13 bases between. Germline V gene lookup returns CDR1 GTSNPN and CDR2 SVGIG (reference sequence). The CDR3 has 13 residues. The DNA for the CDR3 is TGTGCCTGGAGTGGGCTTGCCGTTGGTACGCAGTATTTT. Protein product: CAWSGLAVGTQYF.